This TCR beta chain was sequenced during a study of T cell responses to AZD1222 COVID-19 vaccine. Overall study findings and caveats: Spike-specific TCR depth and breadth grew after two AZD1222 doses. Donors were chiefly white British, with a greater number of females, and clonal diversity was perhaps underestimated.

The germline gives CDR1 LNHNV, CDR2 YYDKDF (reference sequence). Unmatched junction bases numbered 7, after V lost 5 bases and J lost 7 bases. The CDR3 loop spans 13 amino acids. The method was immunoSEQ multiplex PCR; TCRdb's version includes in-frame clones alone and lacks a portion of them. The table lists 140,000 or so clones, approximately 92% of them singletons, with around 1.7% in the top ten. With respect to this clone: No antigen is known for it.

J is TRBJ2-7 and V is TRBV15; 8 nucleotides align to TRBD1. This specimen was peripheral blood, taken on day 0 of AZD1222 vaccination. The sequence was obtained from an adult in good health. The CDR3: CATSGGQGLEQYF. The CDR3 bases are TGTGCCACCAGCGGAGGACAGGGCCTGGAGCAGTACTTC.